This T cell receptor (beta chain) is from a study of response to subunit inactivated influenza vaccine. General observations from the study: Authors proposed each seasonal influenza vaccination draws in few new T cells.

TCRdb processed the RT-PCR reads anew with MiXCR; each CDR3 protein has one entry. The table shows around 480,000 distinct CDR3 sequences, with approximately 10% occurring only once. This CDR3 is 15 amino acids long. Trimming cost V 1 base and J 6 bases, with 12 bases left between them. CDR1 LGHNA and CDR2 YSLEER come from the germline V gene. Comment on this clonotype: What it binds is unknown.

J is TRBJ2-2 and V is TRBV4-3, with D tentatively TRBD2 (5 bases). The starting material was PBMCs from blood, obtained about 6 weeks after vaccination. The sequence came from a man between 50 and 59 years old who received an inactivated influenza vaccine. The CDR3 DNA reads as TGCGCCAGCAGCCAAGGGTCCCCGAGGGCCGGGGAGCTGTTTTTT. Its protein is CASSQGSPRAGELFF.